These 21 T cell receptor beta chains share one sample of origin, sequenced in a study of OX40 agonist ivuxolimab in advanced cancers. Method: immunoSEQ multiplex PCR; TCRdb's copy keeps in-frame clones and lacks some. The data contain some 60,000 clones, around 83% of them singletons. The sequenced sample was CD4+ or CD8+ T cells sorted from blood, obtained in a trial of the OX40 agonist ivuxolimab. These receptors came from an adult with an advanced solid tumor such as melanoma, head and neck, liver or kidney cancer.

For this clone: A junction end diverges from the germline sequence, so it may reflect a read error. The rearrangement uses TRBV5-1 and TRBJ1-1, with TRBD1 as a possible D gene (5 bases). Germline CDR1 is SGHRS and CDR2 is YFSETQ. The CDR3 is 14 residues long. CDR3 coding DNA: TGCGCCAGCACCTTGGGGCCTAAGGGCACTGAAGCTTTCTTT. Translation: CASTLGPKGTEAFF.

This clone has a handful of counts. This chain links TRBV28 with TRBJ1-5; D is unresolved. Germline CDR1 and CDR2: MDHEN and SYDVKM. This CDR3 has 12 amino acids. Trimming stripped 7 bases from V and 7 bases from J, with 11 bases between. Written as DNA, the CDR3 is TGTGCCAGCAACTCGGAGAACCAGCCCCAGCATTTT. Amino acids: CASNSENQPQHF.

The chain has TRBV6-6 and TRBJ1-5; 7 nucleotides match TRBD1. V gave up 6 bases and J gave up 7 bases; unmatched junction bases: 3. Per the germline V gene, CDR1 is MNHNY and CDR2 is SVGAGI (reference sequence). This CDR3 spans 12 amino acids. The CDR3 spells CASRQGQQPQHF. In nucleotides, the CDR3 is TGTGCCAGCAGACAGGGGCAACAGCCCCAGCATTTT.

This clone was found a few times. The chain recombines TRBV11-3 with TRBJ2-3, with D possibly being TRBD1 (5 bases). Trimming pared 3 bases from V and 0 bases from J, leaving 7 bases between. There are 14 residues in the CDR3. Germline V gives CDR1 SGHNT, CDR2 YENEEA. The CDR3 DNA sequence: TGTGCCAGCAGCTTGACAGCCAGCACAGATACGCAGTATTTT. It specifies CASSLTASTDTQYF.

The chain is built from TRBV11-3 and TRBJ1-3; D not resolved. This CDR3 has 18 amino acids. V gave up 0 bases and J gave up 0 bases, with 15 bases separating them. In germline, CDR1 is SGHNT, CDR2 YENEEA. CDR3 nucleotide sequence: TGTGCCAGCAGCTTAGATCCTATCTCGGCCACCTCTGGAAACACCATATATTTT. It yields the protein CASSLDPISATSGNTIYF.

Note on this clone: A much larger clone lies one base from this, so it may be a read error. This same CDR3 is encoded by further DNA sequences in the sample. The chain is built from TRBV6-5 and TRBJ2-7; unclear D gene. CDR1 and CDR2 from the germline V gene are MNHEY and SVGAGI. The CDR3 loop spans 15 amino acids. CDR3 coding DNA: TGTGCCAGCAGTTACTCGGCCTTGGGGTCCTATGAGCAGTACTTC. Translated, it gives CASSYSALGSYEQYF.

In its sample, this clone was seen a few times. The V and J genes are TRBV9 and TRBJ2-1; 7 bases line up with TRBD1. CDR3 size: 13 residues. V lost 3 bases, J lost 10 bases, and 7 bases stayed unmatched. Looked up from germline, CDR1 is SGDLS and CDR2 is YYNGEE. The CDR3 loop reads CASSDATGPEQFF. The CDR3 coding sequence is TGTGCCAGCAGCGACGCGACAGGGCCCGAGCAGTTCTTC.

This clone was seen only once. The chain employs TRBV6-5 and TRBJ1-5; no firm D call. This CDR3 is 14 amino acids long. V was trimmed by 0 bases and J by 4 bases, leaving 7 bases between them. Germline CDR1 and CDR2: MNHEY and SVGAGI. CDR3 DNA: TGTGCCAGCAGTTACTCAAGGGCGAATCAGCCCCAGCATTTT. As protein: CASSYSRANQPQHF.

The rearrangement uses TRBV11-2 and TRBJ2-1, with 9 nucleotides matching TRBD2. V gave up 0 bases and J gave up 6 bases; unmatched junction bases: 3. CDR3 size: 15 residues. Germline V gives CDR1 SGHAT, CDR2 FQNNGV. Here the CDR3 reads CASSLDSGGGNEQFF. CDR3 DNA sequence: TGTGCCAGCAGCTTAGATAGCGGGGGTGGCAATGAGCAGTTCTTC.

V is TRBV30 and J is TRBJ2-7; D not certain. The CDR3 runs 12 residues. Germline lookup yields CDR1 GTSNPN and CDR2 SVGIG (reference sequence). V lost 7 bases, J lost 2 bases, and 12 bases lay in between. CDR3: CASATFPYEQYF. The DNA of the CDR3 is TGTGCCTCAGCGACATTTCCCTACGAGCAGTACTTC.

The chain recombines TRBV19 with TRBJ2-6, with unresolved D. The V end lost 5 bases, the J end lost 2 bases, and 1 base lay between the germline ends. From germline, CDR1 is LNHDA and CDR2 SQIVND (reference sequence). This CDR3 spans 12 amino acids. The CDR3 DNA sequence: TGTGCCAGTAGTCCTGGGGCCAACGTCCTGACTTTC. Residues: CASSPGANVLTF.

The V and J genes are TRBV7-2 and TRBJ2-1; no clear D. This CDR3 has 13 amino acids. V was shortened by 5 bases and J by 5 bases, with 10 bases between the two germline ends. The germline CDR1 and CDR2 sequences are SGHTA and FQGNSA. The CDR3 nucleotides read TGTGCCAGCAGCCTACGGTATAACAATGAGCAGTTCTTC. Its translation is CASSLRYNNEQFF.

The chain uses TRBV6-6 and TRBJ2-7, with D possibly TRBD2 on 5 matching bases. The CDR3 consists of 13 residues. The germline V and J ends were trimmed by 2 bases and 2 bases, with 7 bases remaining between them. Per the germline V gene, CDR1 is MNHNY and CDR2 is SVGAGI (reference sequence). The CDR3 loop reads CASSYEGTYEQYF. CDR3 nucleotide sequence: TGTGCCAGCAGTTACGAGGGTACCTACGAGCAGTACTTC.

Comments on this clone: A junction boundary mismatches the germline segment, possibly from a read error. This chain uses TRBV7-8 with TRBJ2-1, with 8 bases aligning to TRBD1. The CDR3 consists of 14 residues. Germline loops: CDR1 SGHVS, CDR2 FQNEAQ. The CDR3 sequence is CASSRDLLGQGSVF. CDR3 bases: TGTGCCAGCAGCCGCGATCTCCTAGGACAGGGATCGGTCTTC.

The rearrangement links TRBV6-6 to TRBJ2-2; D is uncertain. V lost 0 bases and J 5 bases, leaving 7 bases between the germline ends. The CDR3 is 14 amino acids. Looked up from germline, CDR1 is MNHNY and CDR2 is SVGAGI (reference sequence). The CDR3 nucleotides are TGTGCCAGCAGTTACTCCAGGCCTACCGGGGAGCTGTTTTTT. Translating gives CASSYSRPTGELFF.

This clone was counted once. The J gene is TRBJ2-1, the V gene TRBV5-4; possible D gene TRBD2, 5 bases. Trimming took 0 bases from V and 6 from J, leaving 7 bases between them. This CDR3 region has 13 residues. Germline V lookup: CDR1 SGHNT, CDR2 YYREEE (reference sequence). This CDR3 is CASSLVGGNEQFF. The CDR3 DNA follows: TGTGCCAGCAGCTTGGTCGGAGGCAATGAGCAGTTCTTC.

This chain links TRBV6-1 with TRBJ1-2, with D uncertain. The V end was cut by 4 bases, the J end by 8 bases, with 14 bases between. This CDR3 region has 13 residues. Germline CDR1 is MNHNS and CDR2 is SASEGT. As DNA, the CDR3 is TGTGCCAGCAGTGTAGACCGATCCGGAGGCTACACCTTC. Protein product: CASSVDRSGGYTF.

The DNA of the CDR3 is TGTGCCAGCAGCTCCTTTTCGGTCGGGCGGGGTTGGCAGCCCCAGCATTTT. This codes for CASSSFSVGRGWQPQHF. This rearrangement joins TRBV7-2 to TRBJ1-5; D is unclear. The CDR3 runs to 17 residues. V was pared by 4 bases and J by 7 bases, with 23 bases between. Looked up from germline, CDR1 is SGHTA and CDR2 is FQGNSA.

This chain uses TRBV5-1 with TRBJ1-5; perhaps TRBD1 as D (5 bases). This CDR3 has 14 residues. Trimming stripped 0 bases from V and 11 bases from J, with 15 bases between. The V gene's germline CDR1 is SGHRS and CDR2 YFSETQ. The CDR3 region is CASSLGDGGSAQHF. The CDR3 nucleotides read TGCGCCAGCAGCTTGGGGGACGGAGGTTCGGCCCAGCATTTT.

The chain links TRBV15 to TRBJ1-1, with D possibly matching TRBD1 (5 bases). The CDR3 covers 15 residues. Germline V gene lookup returns CDR1 LNHNV and CDR2 YYDKDF (reference sequence). Trimming took off 0 bases at V and 6 bases at J, with 14 bases between the two ends. The CDR3 region is CATSRDRGINPEAFF. In DNA form, the CDR3 reads TGTGCCACCAGCAGAGATCGGGGGATTAACCCTGAAGCTTTCTTT.

The chain uses TRBV5-1 and TRBJ1-4; possibly TRBD1 for D (5 bases). The CDR3 has 14 residues. Trimming left V 1 base short and J 8 bases short, with 12 bases between. Germline V CDR1 and CDR2: SGHRS, YFSETQ. Written as DNA, the CDR3 is TGCGCCAGCAGCTTGTGGGGGTCGGGCGAAAAACTGTTTTTT. It codes for CASSLWGSGEKLFF.